This entry describes one T cell receptor beta chain. Its antigen target is currently unknown. No much larger clone exists at a distance of one base, and base qualities are not known. The cohort was made up of hundreds of healthy bone marrow donors. Cohort members were all nominally healthy when sampled, although unrecorded immune exposures were likely present. The donor tested CMV seronegative, placing the donor among the 350 to 400 seronegative members of the cohort. Every donor gave a peripheral blood sample, and the peripheral blood mononuclear cells from that sample were used for TCR beta sequencing. The Qiagen DNeasy Blood Extraction Kit was used to extract genomic DNA from the blood cell samples. V is reduced by 3 bases and J by 0 bases, leaving a spacing of 14 bases between them. The CDR3 sequence holds 16 residues, the cysteine and phenylalanine included. Kept here is only the CDR3 DNA, which spans 48 bases and is read in frame from base 1. CDR1 is given as SGHTA and CDR2 as FQGNSA, both from the germline V gene.

This record belongs to a study of cytomegalovirus exposure and HLA in healthy donors (dated by TCRdb to the late 2010s). With respect to the entire study: An earlier analysis of approximately 590 of the donors reported approximately 270 Gb of sequence data and 117 million unique TCR beta sequences from about 179 million T cells. Roughly 300 gigabases of sequencing data and approximately 84 million unique TCR sequences were included in an early release covering around 600 HLA-typed donors. Among the 398 genotyped donors, approximately 77% belonged to the genetic ancestry cluster associated with self-reported Caucasian donors. The study aimed to test whether signatures of past pathogen exposure could be identified by cataloging public T cell receptors. The T cell repertoires of around 730 subjects were profiled by immunosequencing and related to cytomegalovirus serostatus. Along with the roughly 670-subject first cohort, a separate validation cohort of over 90 different subjects was used. The study combined high-throughput TCR immunosequencing, statistical association of individual TCRs with disease status, and machine learning to predict cytomegalovirus infection status. A later analysis re-examined previously published TCR beta repertoires from more than 550 donors and added high-resolution HLA genotyping to investigate patterns of TCR occurrence. Rather than drawing on any new phenotypic data, the later analysis identified candidate immune exposures from TCR beta sequences and the way those sequences occurred across donors. To decide whether each TCR beta V gene segment behaved as functional or pseudogenic, an earlier analysis of nearly 600 of the donors relied on high-throughput TCR beta sequencing. Donor age, sex, ethnicity and CMV serostatus were compiled together with the repertoire data. A later genetic analysis used genome-wide SNP genotypes for about 65% of the 666 donors, treating that subset as a discovery cohort. Every discovery cohort repertoire had been produced on one sequencing platform. HLA typing covered class I and class II loci at four-digit resolution. Typing coverage differed by locus: A, B, C, DRB1 and DQB1 were typed in about 629-640 donors, DQA1 in 500 to 550, DPA1 in around 580, and DPB1 in 400 to 480. Because of strong linkage in the cohort, roughly five DR-DQ haplotypes were treated as single units for association and clustering. Among a few hundred genotyped donors of the cohort, an average of around 240,000 unique TCR beta nucleotide sequences were sequenced per donor, about a sixth of them non-productive.

The library came from the immunoSEQ multiplex PCR assay. A mixture of 60 forward primers for TCR Vbeta segments and 13 reverse primers for TCR Jbeta segments was used in the multiplex PCR. The CDR3 region of rearranged TCR beta genes was amplified from genomic DNA by a multiplex PCR assay. Amplified TCR beta libraries were sequenced as 87-base-pair reads on the Illumina HiSeq System. Per the authors' processing: A later analysis tallied around 80 million unique TCR beta chains across the 610 or so repertoires, and approximately 11 million of those chains were shared by two or more donors. A nearest-neighbor algorithm error-corrected the raw reads and collapsed the reads into unique sequences, merging closely related sequences to remove PCR and sequencing errors. To assign V, D and J gene segments, CDR3 sequences were aligned to IMGT reference sequences. For a sequence to be retained, a match of at least six nucleotides was required to both a V gene segment and a J gene segment. A rearrangement was called productive if the CDR3 had no stop codons and remained in frame with V and J, and every other rearrangement was called non-productive. Following IMGT convention, CDR3 was defined as the stretch from the second conserved V-encoded cysteine up to the conserved J-encoded phenylalanine. Sequences without an unambiguous match to a single V gene segment were excluded from the earlier analysis of approximately 600 of the donors. An earlier analysis of 550 to 650 of the donors classified V segments as functional when productive rearrangements were above 56.7% and as segregating when the standard deviation between donors was above 5%. A statistical classification framework was developed to diagnose cytomegalovirus status using the catalog of TCR beta chain sequences. In a later analysis, TCR nucleotide sequences were compared against IMGT/GENE-DB human TR gene sequences so that V and J genes could be assigned. Using the TCRdist pipeline, a later analysis assigned CDR3 sequences along with most-parsimonious VDJ recombination scenarios. A later analysis defined each TCR beta chain by its CDR3 amino acid sequence plus V-gene family, and excluded reads lacking a unique V-gene family. In a later analysis, some 600 highly shared, low-generation-probability nucleotide sequences were removed to address suspected cross-contamination and a sequencing artifact. A later analysis calculated a clonal expansion index for each public chain from normalized within-repertoire ranks of inferred template counts. In a later analysis, generation probabilities were computed with a VDJ recombination model fitted to out-of-frame rearrangements, and the resulting probabilities were checked against IGoR. A later analysis scored TCR-TCR, TCR-HLA and TCR-CMV co-occurrence with hypergeometric tests, applying a repertoire-size bias correction to TCR pairs. In a later analysis, false discovery rates were estimated by permuting HLA or CMV assignments 20 times. In a later analysis, co-occurring TCRs were grouped with DBSCAN, and TCRdist sequence similarity was added when clustering was performed within HLA-allele-positive subsets. Repertoires with fewer than 30,000 or more than 120,000 public chains were left out of co-occurrence clustering, as were five repertoires with anomalous nucleotide sharing. TCRdb retrieved this table from immuneACCESS and kept in-frame rearrangements only. Not all clones are present; in checked studies, unresolved V genes account for under half, and no reason is known for the remainder. V, J and clone size derive from that table, while D and trimming were established from the DNA sequence. The sample records 120,000 to 150,000 clones, 84% of which are singletons. In total, the top ten clones hold more than 2% of the sample.

The investigation overall reported the following: The sequencing pipeline was judged likely to have produced a cluster of highly shared sequence variants as a technical artifact. In vitro tests confirmed that a few of the cytomegalovirus-associated TCR beta chains recognize cytomegalovirus antigens. When HLA alleles, especially DR and DQ, strongly co-occurred, TCR associations were difficult to assign to individual alleles. Only TCR beta chains were sequenced in this cohort, and the absence of alpha or paired-chain data limited detectable features. Because some donors lacked HLA typing at each locus, the association tests relied only on the typed subset. It was suggested by the authors that the approach could potentially be generalized to other disease states and immunological phenotypes. In an earlier analysis of around 600 of the donors, most TCR beta V segments appeared in productive rearrangements about 87% or about 30% of the time, broadly matching IMGT annotations. A later analysis found that most CMV-associated TCR beta chains appeared HLA-restricted, with HLA associations seemingly driven largely by CMV exposure. A further reported finding was that TCR beta sequences accurately predicted the HLA-A and HLA-B alleles for most subjects in the first cohort. In a later analysis, the rate of TCR association differed among HLA loci, with DRB1 alleles having the most associated TCRs and HLA-C alleles having the fewest. In a later analysis, 16,951 TCR beta sequences were associated with specific HLA alleles at a false discovery rate of 0.05. The study listed 150 to 200 TCR beta chains as associated with cytomegalovirus. The presence/absence analyses assumed that sequencing depth was roughly uniform across donors, and that assumption may not be true. Across donors, most TCR sequences were observed very rarely, whereas some public TCRs were present in many individuals. A later analysis reported that several top co-occurrence clusters appeared linked to parvovirus B19, influenza, CMV and Epstein-Barr virus. The classifier was reported to diagnose cytomegalovirus status with high specificity and sensitivity in both the original cohort and the validation cohort. Some IMGT-functional V segments, including TRBV6-2 and TRBV6-3, could not be distinguished by the 87-base-pair reads and were therefore excluded. In a later genetic analysis, fewer N-insertions in productive TCRs were reported among donors in an Asian-associated ancestry cluster than the approximately 630-donor mean. Because counts were too low, about 18 rarely observed V segments, including chromosome 9 orphons, were excluded from the earlier analysis of around 640 of the donors. For the cohort, immune exposure information was limited to CMV serostatus. A later analysis found that HLA-associated TCR beta chains were more clonally expanded and had lower generation probabilities than equally common non-associated chains. Linkage disequilibrium might explain the correlated functional status among segregating V segments, but an unknown experimental factor could not be excluded. An association between a missense DCLRE1C variant and V-gene and J-gene trimming of TCR beta chains was found in a later genetic analysis and replicated in an independent cohort.

Source material: PBMCs. The origin of this receptor is a boy aged 2 to 10 in good health and CMV-seronegative. The receptor chain draws on TRBV7-2 and TRBJ1-1, and perhaps TRBD1 as D gene, on 6 matching bases. The DNA sequence is given as TGTGCCAGCAGCTTGCAGGGGACGGCCATGAACACTGAAGCTTTCTTT. Its translation reads: CASSLQGTAMNTEAFF.